Below are 5 T cell receptor beta chains sequenced from a single sample in a study of CD8 T cells in Susac syndrome. Random hexamers primed reverse transcription of about 0.45 to 1 ug RNA. In TCRdb, the immunoSEQ multiplex PCR reads were re-called with MiXCR into one record per CDR3 protein. The data contain 250,000 or so distinct CDR3 sequences, 93% of them seen just once; the ten biggest clones take up 0.065% to 0.075%. The sequencing input was CD4+ T cells from PBMCs. The receptors were sampled from a human donor with multiple sclerosis.

The chain links TRBV7-9 to TRBJ2-3; D is unclear. The CDR3 is made up of 17 amino acids. The germline V gene has CDR1 SEHNR and CDR2 FQNEAQ (reference sequence). The V end was cut by 1 base, the J end by 2 bases, with 16 bases between. The CDR3 is CASSLGSGPVPTDTQYF. The CDR3, as DNA: TGTGCCAGCAGCTTAGGCTCCGGCCCCGTACCCACAGATACGCAGTATTTT.

The rearrangement uses TRBV18 and TRBJ1-1, with no clear D. The CDR3 extends over 16 amino acids. V was pared by 2 bases and J by 1 base, with 14 bases between. Germline CDR1 reads KGHSH; CDR2 reads LQKENI. The CDR3 DNA follows: TGTGCCAGCTCACCAAATGGCGGAACCTCGAACACTGAAGCTTTCTTT. Its protein is CASSPNGGTSNTEAFF.

This chain joins TRBV10-3 and TRBJ2-7; 8 bases agree with TRBD1. Germline values: CDR1 ENHRY, CDR2 SYGVKD. J was trimmed by 7 bases and V by 4 bases; bases with no gene match: 6. The CDR3 has 13 residues. CDR3 bases: TGTGCCATCAGTGGTCAGGGGGCGGGAGAGCAGTACGTC. Translation gives CAISGQGAGEQYV.

The chain carries TRBV11-3 and TRBJ2-6; D gene unclear. The V end lost 1 base, the J end lost 0 bases, and 10 bases lay between the germline ends. Per germline, CDR1 SGHNT and CDR2 YENEEA. The CDR3 totals 17 residues. CDR3 amino acids: CASSLGGWGSGANVLTF. In DNA form, the CDR3 reads TGTGCCAGCAGCTTAGGAGGATGGGGCTCTGGGGCCAACGTCCTGACTTTC.

The chain is built from TRBV27 and TRBJ2-5; possibly TRBD2 for D (5 bases). V lost 8 bases, J lost 5 bases, and 24 bases lay in between. The CDR3 is 16 residues long. Germline CDR1 reads MNHEY; CDR2 reads SMNVEV (reference sequence). The CDR3 nucleotides are TGTGCCAGCCGCGCGAGGGTCGGAGCCTCACGGGAGACCCAGTACTTC. Its translation is CASRARVGASRETQYF.